The 23 T cell receptor beta chains below come from one sample, sequenced in a study of graft-versus-host responses after intestinal transplantation. Some clones are missing from TCRdb's copy, which holds only in-frame ones; the method was immunoSEQ multiplex PCR. This table holds about 85,000 clones, under 95% found once. No antigen is known for these receptors. This specimen consisted of unstimulated CD8+ T cells sorted from spleen or lymph node cells, obtained before transplant. The receptors stem from a human donor who was the organ donor for an intestinal transplant.

This clone occurred once. The CDR3 spells CASSSGLAGGPWGTDTQYF. The CDR3, as DNA: TGTGCCAGCAGCTCCGGACTAGCGGGGGGGCCCTGGGGCACAGATACGCAGTATTTT. The chain couples TRBV7-3 to TRBJ2-3; 15 nucleotides match TRBD2. Germline V gene sequence: CDR1 SGHTA, CDR2 FQGTGA. Trimming at V came to 4 bases and at J to 1 base, leaving 9 bases not matched to a gene. The CDR3 extends over 19 amino acids.

The chain carries TRBV19 and TRBJ1-1, with 8 bases fitting TRBD1. There are 14 residues in the CDR3. Losses at the gene ends were 5 bases for V and 2 bases for J; bases not matched to a gene: 4. Germline V CDR1 and CDR2: LNHDA, SQIVND (reference sequence). CDR3 DNA sequence: TGTGCCAGTAGTTCGGACAGGGAAAACACTGAAGCTTTCTTT. It translates to CASSSDRENTEAFF.

CDR3 DNA sequence: TGTGCCAGCAGCGTCGACAGGAGCACAAACTATGGCTACACCTTC. Residues: CASSVDRSTNYGYTF. The chain has TRBV6-4 and TRBJ1-2; tentative D call: TRBD1 (6 bases). The CDR3 contains 15 residues. From germline, CDR1 is MRHNA and CDR2 SNTAGT. V gave up 6 bases and J gave up 2 bases, with 16 bases separating them.

V usage is TRBV5-1 and J usage is TRBJ2-4; D gene unclear. Germline V CDR1 and CDR2: SGHRS, YFSETQ. Trimming took off 4 bases at V and 1 base at J, with 12 bases between the two ends. The CDR3 totals 15 residues. CDR3 nucleotide sequence: TGCGCCAGCAGCCGACACGGATTTGCCAAAAACATTCAGTACTTC. It translates to CASSRHGFAKNIQYF.

This clone turned up a few times. The chain joins TRBV5-3 to TRBJ1-6; tentative D call: TRBD1 (5 bases). TRBV5-3 is an ORF, with its function uncertain. With 0 bases removed from V and 7 bases from J, the gap between germline ends came to 11 bases. The CDR3 is made up of 15 amino acids. For the CDR3, the DNA is TGTGCCAGAAGCTTGGCACCAGGGAGGAATTCACCCCTCCACTTT. This encodes CARSLAPGRNSPLHF.

The rearrangement uses TRBV9 and TRBJ2-1, with TRBD2 matching 8 bases. V was pared by 2 bases and J by 4 bases, with 11 bases of the junction left unmatched. This CDR3 is built from 17 residues. Germline values: CDR1 SGDLS, CDR2 YYNGEE. This CDR3 is CASSVHVGEREYNEQFF. The CDR3 coding sequence is TGTGCCAGCAGCGTCCATGTCGGGGAGCGGGAGTACAATGAGCAGTTCTTC.

The chain recombines TRBV14 with TRBJ1-1; D not resolved. The V gene lost 1 base and the J gene lost 1 base, with 13 bases spanning the gap. Germline V lookup: CDR1 SGHDN, CDR2 FVKESK. This CDR3 comprises 16 residues. CDR3 sequence reads: CASSQVEWVPNTEAFF. The DNA of the CDR3 is TGTGCCAGCAGCCAAGTGGAGTGGGTTCCGAACACTGAAGCTTTCTTT.

The chain carries TRBV2 and TRBJ2-2, with D uncertain. CDR3 size: 12 residues. CDR1 and CDR2 (germline): SNHLY, FYNNEI. V dropped 8 bases and J dropped 4 bases, with 8 bases sitting between them. As DNA, the CDR3 is TGTGCCAGCCATTTTAGCACCGGGGAGCTGTTTTTT. Residues: CASHFSTGELFF.

This clone appeared once. The rearrangement links TRBV4-1 to TRBJ1-1; no clear D gene. CDR1 and CDR2 from the germline V gene are MGHRA and YSYEKL. Trimming pared 1 base from V and 11 bases from J, leaving 8 bases between. CDR3 length: 11 amino acids. CDR3 in amino acids: CASSQGVIAFF. The CDR3 coding sequence is TGCGCCAGCAGCCAAGGGGTGATTGCTTTCTTT.

The chain links TRBV19 to TRBJ1-2, with a possible D match to TRBD1 (5 bases). The V end was cut by 9 bases, the J end by 2 bases, with 16 bases between. The CDR3 has 14 residues. Germline values: CDR1 LNHDA, CDR2 SQIVND (reference sequence). CDR3 bases: TGTGCCAGCGGGGGTCCAGGAAAGAACTATGGCTACACCTTC. Protein: CASGGPGKNYGYTF.

The chain is built from TRBV6-6 and TRBJ1-4; 9 bases are shared with TRBD1. Trimming cost V 5 bases and J 8 bases; bases outside gene matches: 9. This CDR3 has 15 amino acids. Germline CDR1 reads MNHNY; CDR2 reads SVGAGI (reference sequence). The CDR3 DNA sequence: TGTGCCAGCAGTCAATGGGACAGGGAGGCCGAAAAACTGTTTTTT. Amino acid sequence: CASSQWDREAEKLFF.

The chain joins TRBV6-1 to TRBJ1-5; D unresolved. CDR1 is MNHNS and CDR2 is SASEGT in the germline V gene. The V end lost 5 bases, the J end lost 4 bases, and 15 bases lay between the germline ends. CDR3 length: 15 amino acids. Here the CDR3 reads CASSSMGGFNQPQHF. CDR3 nucleotide sequence: TGTGCCAGCAGTTCGATGGGAGGATTTAATCAGCCCCAGCATTTT.

This chain connects TRBV7-2 to TRBJ2-3, with D possibly matching TRBD1 (5 bases). Trimming removed 2 bases at V and 5 bases at J, with 14 bases between. The CDR3 has 15 amino acids. CDR1 SGHTA and CDR2 FQGNSA come from the germline V gene. The DNA for the CDR3 is TGTGCCAGCAGCTTATACAGGTGGCCCCTAGATACGCAGTATTTT. It encodes CASSLYRWPLDTQYF.

The J gene is TRBJ2-1, the V gene TRBV29-1; 7 bases fit TRBD2. The germline V gene encodes CDR1 SQVTM and CDR2 ANQGSEA. With V trimmed by 0 bases and J by 3 bases, 8 bases remained unmatched. This CDR3 is 16 amino acids long. CDR3 region: CSVEDGASGYYNEQFF. In DNA form, the CDR3 reads TGCAGCGTTGAAGATGGTGCTAGCGGCTACTACAATGAGCAGTTCTTC.

This clone showed up just a few times. The rearrangement joins TRBV19 to TRBJ1-1; no definite D call. Trimming stripped 11 bases from V and 6 bases from J, with 10 bases between. Per germline, CDR1 LNHDA and CDR2 SQIVND (reference sequence). CDR3 size: 10 residues. CDR3 DNA: TGTGCCTCGGGTGTGGCTGAAGCTTTCTTT. Translated: CASGVAEAFF.

V and J are TRBV29-1 and TRBJ2-2, with D unclear. CDR3 size: 13 residues. The V gene lost 5 bases and the J gene lost 0 bases, with 7 bases spanning the gap. CDR1 SQVTM and CDR2 ANQGSEA come from the germline V gene. CDR3 bases: TGCAGCGTTCTAAGCACGAACACCGGGGAGCTGTTTTTT. Amino acids: CSVLSTNTGELFF.

J is TRBJ1-2 and V is TRBV27; TRBD1 matches 8 bases. The CDR3 totals 13 residues. J gave up 6 bases and V 4 bases, and 4 bases lay outside the gene matches. Germline V gene data show CDR1 as MNHEY and CDR2 as SMNVEV (reference sequence). Here the CDR3 reads CASSSQGGDGYTF. The CDR3 DNA is TGTGCCAGCAGTTCACAGGGGGGGGATGGCTACACCTTC.

The CDR3 loop is CASSPGLAGVNNEQFF. CDR3 in DNA: TGTGCCAGCAGTCCGGGGCTAGCGGGGGTGAACAATGAGCAGTTCTTC. The rearrangement joins TRBV28 to TRBJ2-1, with 10 bases aligning to TRBD2. CDR3 length equals 16 residues. J lost 5 bases, V lost 5 bases, and 9 bases had no gene match. Germline CDR1 reads MDHEN; CDR2 reads SYDVKM.

The genes are TRBV9 and TRBJ2-7, with D unresolved. The CDR3 totals 13 residues. CDR1 is SGDLS, CDR2 YYNGEE, per germline. Trimming took off 3 bases at V and 5 bases at J, with 12 bases between the two ends. The CDR3 coding sequence is TGTGCCAGCAGCGCCACAGACTTCCACGAGCAGTACTTC. It encodes CASSATDFHEQYF. The full variable domain, with the rest looked up from reference TRBV9 and TRBJ2-7, is DSGVTQTPKHLITATGQRVTLRCSPRSGDLSVYWYQQSLDQGLQFLIQYYNGEERAKGNILERFSAQQFPDLHSELNLSSLELGDSALYFCASSATDFHEQYFGPGTRLTVT.

The rearrangement uses TRBV27 and TRBJ2-5; the D gene is possibly TRBD2 (6 bases). The J call is in doubt because the DNA end fits TRBJ2-7 better. The CDR3 totals 14 residues. Germline assignment: CDR1 MNHEY and CDR2 SMNVEV (reference sequence). The CDR3 DNA reads as TGTGCCAGCAGTTTATCCGCGGGGTCCTACGAGCAGTACTTC. Residues: CASSLSAGSYEQYF.

J is TRBJ1-1 and V is TRBV6-6, with D perhaps TRBD1 (6 bases). The CDR3 length is 12 residues. V was pared by 8 bases and J by 4 bases, with 11 bases between. Germline values: CDR1 MNHNY, CDR2 SVGAGI (reference sequence). CDR3 nucleotide sequence: TGTGCCAGCTGGGGGGGCGGCACTGAAGCTTTCTTT. This gives the protein CASWGGGTEAFF.

The chain joins TRBV4-1 to TRBJ1-4; D may be TRBD1 (5 bases). CDR1 is MGHRA and CDR2 is YSYEKL in the germline V gene. Trimming left V 4 bases short and J 1 base short, with 31 bases between. The CDR3 has 22 amino acids. CDR3 sequence reads: CASSRRQLRFFPRLVTNEKLFF. The CDR3 region has the DNA TGCGCCAGCAGCCGCAGACAGCTCCGTTTTTTTCCCCGCCTGGTAACTAATGAAAAACTGTTTTTT.

The chain employs TRBV12-5 and TRBJ1-2, with D tentatively TRBD1 (5 bases). The CDR3 has 16 amino acids. The germline CDR1 and CDR2 sequences are LGHNT and FRNRAP. Between the trimmed V and J ends, which lost 0 bases and 0 bases, there was a span of 11 bases. The CDR3 protein is CASGLVRPTANYGYTF. Here the CDR3 DNA reads TGTGCTAGTGGTTTGGTACGGCCGACAGCTAACTATGGCTACACCTTC.